This TCR beta chain stems from a study of CD8+ T cells in alopecia areata. Across the study: Patients received oral tofacitinib, 5 to 10 mg twice daily, for moderate-to-severe alopecia areata.

CD4+ and CD8+ T cells were sorted from PBMCs stained for CD3, CD4 and CD8. Per the germline V gene, CDR1 is SQVTM and CDR2 is ANQGSEA. With 6 bases removed from V and 5 bases from J, the gap between germline ends came to 11 bases. This CDR3 spans 12 amino acids. cDNA reverse transcribed from extracted RNA served as the sequencing template. Only in-frame clones appear in the TCRdb table, and some are missing; sequencing was by immunoSEQ multiplex PCR. The sample contains approximately 91,000 clones, under 45% of which appear only once. Broader study findings: Compared with mice, patients displayed less clear TCR sharing, possibly for HLA-related reasons.

As concerns this clone: The target antigen is unknown.

The TCR comes from a human donor with alopecia areata. The sample taken for sequencing was CD4+ T cells sorted from blood. The chain carries TRBV29-1 and TRBJ2-1; D call uncertain. DNA of the CDR3: TGCAGCGTCGCCGGGCGAAACAATGAGCAGTTCTTC. It codes for CSVAGRNNEQFF.